These 14 T cell receptor beta chains share one sample of origin, sequenced in a study of blood T cell repertoires in COVID-19. The table came from immunoSEQ multiplex PCR; TCRdb's copy has only in-frame clones and leaves some out. The sample lists 150,000 to 200,000 clones, around 82% seen once, with approximately 2.4% in the top ten. Material: peripheral blood. Every receptor here comes from a human donor with acute or convalescent COVID-19. The donor label of this sample is uncertain.

The count of this clone is one. The J gene is TRBJ2-7, the V gene TRBV7-2; 16 bases map to TRBD2. Germline V gives CDR1 SGHTA, CDR2 FQGNSA. The CDR3 sequence is 18 residues long. V gave up 5 bases and J gave up 5 bases; unmatched junction bases: 12. The CDR3 sequence is CASSAGTSGRAGWNEQYF. The CDR3 nucleotides are TGTGCCAGCAGCGCAGGGACTAGCGGGAGGGCCGGGTGGAACGAGCAGTACTTC.

The chain has TRBV19 and TRBJ2-3, with 7 nucleotides matching TRBD1. The CDR3 contains 15 residues. The germline CDR1 and CDR2 sequences are LNHDA and SQIVND (reference sequence). V was pared by 6 bases and J by 4 bases, with 10 bases of the junction left unmatched. CDR3 in amino acids: CASSPRDRGADTQYF. The CDR3 nucleotides are TGTGCCAGTAGCCCCCGGGACAGAGGCGCAGATACGCAGTATTTT.

In its sample, this clone was seen once. V usage is TRBV7-3 and J usage is TRBJ2-7; 9 bases line up with TRBD2. CDR3 length: 15 residues. Germline V gene data show CDR1 as SGHTA and CDR2 as FQGTGA. Trimming took 1 base from V and 3 from J; bases not matched to a gene: 4. DNA for the CDR3: TGTGCCAGCAGCTTAAGCGGGGGGGAGCTCTACGAGCAGTACTTC. Translating it yields CASSLSGGELYEQYF.

The gene calls are TRBV11-2 and TRBJ2-3; TRBD2 matches 12 bases. From germline, CDR1 is SGHAT and CDR2 FQNNGV. The CDR3 sequence is 17 residues long. The ends lost 2 bases at V and 5 bases at J; junction bases unmatched: 8. The CDR3 nucleotides read TGTGCCAGCAGCTTATCCCTAGCGGGAGGGCCTGGAGATACGCAGTATTTT. Its protein product is CASSLSLAGGPGDTQYF. Drawing the rest from reference TRBV11-2 and TRBJ2-3, the complete variable domain is EAGVAQSPRYKIIEKRQSVAFWCNPISGHATLYWYQQILGQGPKLLIQFQNNGVVDDSQLPKDRFSAERLKGVDSTLKIQPAKLEDSAVYLCASSLSLAGGPGDTQYFGPGTRLTVL.

The chain employs TRBV7-6 and TRBJ2-3; 8 bases are shared with TRBD1. After removal of 5 bases from V and 0 bases from J, the junction contained 4 bases not matched to a gene. Germline V gene data show CDR1 as SGHVS and CDR2 as FNYEAQ. The CDR3 has 15 amino acids. The CDR3 DNA reads as TGTGCCAGCAGCACCCGGACAGGGAGCACAGATACGCAGTATTTT. It codes for CASSTRTGSTDTQYF.

V is TRBV5-1 and J is TRBJ1-2; D remains ambiguous. This CDR3 is 14 amino acids long. CDR1 is SGHRS and CDR2 is YFSETQ in the germline V gene. V lost 3 bases, J lost 0 bases, and 9 bases lay in between. CDR3 DNA sequence: TGCGCCAGCAGCTGGGAACTAGCTAACTATGGCTACACCTTC. Translation gives CASSWELANYGYTF.

The chain is built from TRBV3-1 (or the pseudogene TRBV3-2) and TRBJ1-4; TRBD1 aligns across 9 bases. V was clipped by 1 base and J by 4 bases; unmatched bases: 7. Per germline, CDR1 LGHDT and CDR2 YNNKEL (reference sequence). The length of the CDR3 is 17 residues. The CDR3 region has the DNA TGTGCCAGCAGCCAAGGAATGGCGGGACAGGGTAATGAAAAACTGTTTTTT. Its translation: CASSQGMAGQGNEKLFF.

This chain connects TRBV14 to TRBJ1-2, with TRBD1 matching 8 bases. There are 16 residues in the CDR3. CDR1 and CDR2 (germline): SGHDN, FVKESK. J lost 4 bases, V lost 5 bases, and 12 bases had no gene match. CDR3 nucleotides: TGTGCCAGCAGCTCGGACAGGGAGTATAGAGTCTATGGCTACACCTTC. It specifies CASSSDREYRVYGYTF.

The chain recombines TRBV6-5 with TRBJ2-1; 14 nucleotides line up with TRBD2. The CDR3 extends over 15 amino acids. The germline V gene has CDR1 MNHEY and CDR2 SVGAGI. The V and J ends lost 5 bases and 6 bases, in that order; junction bases with no gene match: 3. CDR3 amino acids: CASSPGLAGGNEQFF. DNA for the CDR3: TGTGCCAGCAGTCCTGGACTAGCGGGGGGCAATGAGCAGTTCTTC.

The chain uses TRBV19 and TRBJ2-5; D might be TRBD2 (6 bases). This CDR3 region has 15 residues. Germline assignment: CDR1 LNHDA and CDR2 SQIVND (reference sequence). Trimming pared 1 base from V and 5 bases from J, leaving 14 bases between. The CDR3 DNA reads TGTGCCAGTAGTATAGCCGGGCGGGATGAGGAGACCCAGTACTTC. This encodes CASSIAGRDEETQYF.

V usage is TRBV23-1 and J usage is TRBJ2-5; 9 nucleotides align to TRBD2. TRBV23-1 has ORF status, its function being uncertain. V gave up 0 bases and J gave up 4 bases; unmatched junction bases: 9. This CDR3 region has 17 residues. CDR3 loop: CASSQSLSSGARETQYF. The CDR3 DNA is TGCGCCAGCAGTCAATCTTTGTCTAGCGGGGCTCGAGAGACCCAGTACTTC.

About this clone itself: Germline is not matched at one junction end, which may reflect a read error. This chain links TRBV12-3 or TRBV12-4 with TRBJ2-5; perhaps TRBD2 as D (5 bases). CDR3 length equals 13 residues. The DNA for the CDR3 is TGTGCCAGCAGTTTTGGGAGTAGAGAGGCCCAGTACTTC. This encodes CASSFGSREAQYF.

The chain uses TRBV28 and TRBJ1-2; 12 bases map to TRBD1. Germline V gene sequence: CDR1 MDHEN, CDR2 SYDVKM. The length of the CDR3 is 17 residues. The junction had 11 bases not matched to a gene; V was cut back by 5 bases and J by 4 bases. The CDR3 DNA is TGTGCCAGCAGTATGGGGACAGGGGGCCGGTTAATCTATGGCTACACCTTC. This translates into CASSMGTGGRLIYGYTF.

This clone was seen only a few times. The J gene is TRBJ2-7, the V gene TRBV27; 8 bases are a match to TRBD1. Trimming removed 2 bases from V and 3 bases from J; junction bases left unmatched: 12. The CDR3 sequence is 17 residues long. Per germline, CDR1 MNHEY and CDR2 SMNVEV (reference sequence). In DNA, the CDR3 is TGTGCCAGCAGTTTAAAGGCAGGGGGCGCATTCTACTACGAGCAGTACTTC. This sequence encodes CASSLKAGGAFYYEQYF.